Listed below are T cell receptor beta chains from one sample, sequenced in a study of T cells in Graves' hyperthyroidism and ophthalmopathy. TCRdb reprocessed the multiplex PCR reads with MiXCR, giving one entry per CDR3 protein. The sample has roughly 740,000 distinct CDR3 sequences, 16% seen once; the top ten hold around 7.7%. Sequenced: blood. The receptors stem from a man between 18 and 35 years old with Graves' hyperthyroidism. The CDR3 runs from the conserved cysteine through the conserved F or W.

>TRBV5-6|TRBJ2-1
CASSLGSSGVHSSYNEQFF
>TRBV5-1|TRBJ1-1
CASAAVMNTEAFF
>TRBV5-1|TRBJ1-1
CASSLGGIGTEAFF
>TRBV20-1|TRBJ1-5
CSASRQGGGQPQHF
>TRBV19|TRBJ1-2
CASARDRVNYGYTF
>TRBV12-5|TRBJ2-1
CASGRTINEQFF
>TRBV2|TRBJ2-5
CASSVWQGGETQYF
>TRBV28|TRBJ2-7
CASSLVAGVTYVQYF
>TRBV7-8|TRBJ2-7
CASSPERGYEQYF
>TRBV18|TRBJ1-1
CASSPGRANTEAFF
>TRBV20-1|TRBJ2-3
CSARQARSTDTQYF
>TRBV6-1|TRBJ2-1
CASSELEGKNEQFF
>TRBV20-1|TRBJ2-1
CSAVVSWDEQFF
>TRBV30|TRBJ2-7
CAWSVRGLATEVKQYF
>TRBV28|TRBJ2-3
CASSLQRRDTQYF
>TRBV5-4|TRBJ2-3
CASKSGSTDTQYF
>TRBV27|TRBJ2-1
CASSPGLAANEQFF
>TRBV20-1|TRBJ2-1
CSAAPLAGDYNEQFF
>TRBV10-3|TRBJ2-6
CAISESKGSGANVLTF
>TRBV28|TRBJ2-1
CASNGIYNEQFF
>TRBV6-1|TRBJ2-3
CASKFPSTDTQYF
>TRBV10-1|TRBJ2-1
CASSPDRGLVNEQFF
>TRBV10-2|TRBJ1-5
CASSLGWKQPQHF
>TRBV7-9|TRBJ2-3
CASSFYGRARDTQYF
>TRBV11-2|TRBJ2-1
CASSSQTGYNEQFF
>TRBV7-9|TRBJ2-4
CASSLAIAKNIQYF
>TRBV18|TRBJ2-4
CASSRENIQYF
>TRBV12-3/TRBV12-4|TRBJ2-5
CASLEEVETQYF
>TRBV28|TRBJ2-3
CASCTGGSTDTQYF
>TRBV28|TRBJ2-5
CASEVFGKETQYF
>TRBV7-3|TRBJ2-3
CASSPMDSTDTQYF
>TRBV20-1|TRBJ2-4
CSAKRVAFKNIQYF
>TRBV6-4|TRBJ2-7
CASRGRAGAMEQYF
>TRBV28|TRBJ2-3
CASSFPSGRAWDTQYF
>TRBV6-5|TRBJ2-7
CASSYSGRTASYEQYF
>TRBV3-1|TRBJ2-3
CASRQLAGVTDTQYF
>TRBV11-2|TRBJ2-7
CASSLFSGADEQYF
>TRBV2|TRBJ2-7
CASRGTGVPDEQYF
>TRBV6-1|TRBJ2-5
CASRAGTHQETQYF
>TRBV29-1|TRBJ2-1
CSVEDQWLKNEQFF
>TRBV5-5|TRBJ2-7
CASSPRQFSYEQYF
>TRBV7-9|TRBJ2-2
CASSEDRGQNTGELFF